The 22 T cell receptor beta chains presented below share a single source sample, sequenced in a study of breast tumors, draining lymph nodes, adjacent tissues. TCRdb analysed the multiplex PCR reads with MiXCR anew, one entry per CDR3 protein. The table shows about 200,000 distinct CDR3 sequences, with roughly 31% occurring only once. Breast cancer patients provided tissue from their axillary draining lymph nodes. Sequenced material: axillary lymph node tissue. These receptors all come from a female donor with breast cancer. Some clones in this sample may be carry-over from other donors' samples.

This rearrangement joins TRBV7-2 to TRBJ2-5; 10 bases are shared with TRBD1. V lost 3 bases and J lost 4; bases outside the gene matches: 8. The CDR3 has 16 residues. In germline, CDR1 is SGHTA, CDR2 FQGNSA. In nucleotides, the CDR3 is TGTGCCAGCAGCTTCTCCGGACAGGGGGGAGGAGAGACCCAGTACTTC. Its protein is CASSFSGQGGGETQYF.

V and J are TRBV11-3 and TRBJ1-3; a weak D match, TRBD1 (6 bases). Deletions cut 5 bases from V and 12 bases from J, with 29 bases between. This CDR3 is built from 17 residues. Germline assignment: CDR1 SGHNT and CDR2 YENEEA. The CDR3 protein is CASSVLLWGALRKGIYF. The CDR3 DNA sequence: TGTGCCAGCAGCGTACTGCTGTGGGGGGCGCTCCGAAAAGGCATATATTTT. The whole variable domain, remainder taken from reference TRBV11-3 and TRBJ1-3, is EAGVVQSPRYKIIEKKQPVAFWCNPISGHNTLYWYLQNLGQGPELLIRYENEEAVDDSQLPKDRFSAERLKGVDSTLKIQPAELGDSAVYLCASSVLLWGALRKGIYFGEGSWLTVV.

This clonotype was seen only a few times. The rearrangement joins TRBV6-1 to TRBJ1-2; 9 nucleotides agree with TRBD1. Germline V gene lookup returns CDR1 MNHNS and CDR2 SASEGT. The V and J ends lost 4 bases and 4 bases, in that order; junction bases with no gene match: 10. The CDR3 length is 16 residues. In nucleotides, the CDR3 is TGTGCCAGCAGTGCGGGACAGGGCAATTTGGGCTATGGCTACACCTTC. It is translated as CASSAGQGNLGYGYTF.

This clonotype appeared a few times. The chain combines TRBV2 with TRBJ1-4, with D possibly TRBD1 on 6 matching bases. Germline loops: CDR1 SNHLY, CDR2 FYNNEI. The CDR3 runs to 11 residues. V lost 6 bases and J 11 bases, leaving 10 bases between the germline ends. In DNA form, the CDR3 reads TGTGCCAGCAGGTACAGGGACAAACTGTTTTTT. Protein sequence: CASRYRDKLFF.

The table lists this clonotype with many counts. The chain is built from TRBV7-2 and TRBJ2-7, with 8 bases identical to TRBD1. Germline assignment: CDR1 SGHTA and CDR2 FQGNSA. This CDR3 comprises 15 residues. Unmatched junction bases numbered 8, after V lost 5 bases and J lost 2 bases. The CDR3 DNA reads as TGTGCCAGCAGCCCCCGACAGGGGTCGACCTACGAGCAGTACTTC. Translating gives CASSPRQGSTYEQYF. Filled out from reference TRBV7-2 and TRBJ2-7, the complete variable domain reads GAGVSQSPSNKVTEKGKDVELRCDPISGHTALYWYRQSLGQGLEFLIYFQGNSAPDKSGLPSDRFSAERTGGSVSTLTIQRTQQEDSAVYLCASSPRQGSTYEQYFGPGTRLTVT.

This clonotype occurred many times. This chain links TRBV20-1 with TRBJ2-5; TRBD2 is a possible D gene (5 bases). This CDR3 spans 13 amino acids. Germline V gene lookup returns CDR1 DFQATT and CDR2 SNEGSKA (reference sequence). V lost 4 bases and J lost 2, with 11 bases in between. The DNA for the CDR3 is TGCAGTGCTAATATGGGAGCACAAGAGACCCAGTACTTC. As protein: CSANMGAQETQYF.

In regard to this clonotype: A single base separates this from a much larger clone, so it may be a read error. The CDR3 DNA follows: TGTGCCAGCAGCTCGGGACTAGCGCGAGGCCGGGGTGAGCAGTTCTTC. Its translation is CASSSGLARGRGEQFF. The chain uses TRBV11-3 and TRBJ2-1; the match to TRBD2 covers 10 bases. The CDR3 runs 16 residues. J lost 9 bases, V lost 4 bases, and 12 bases had no gene match. Germline CDR1 reads SGHNT; CDR2 reads YENEEA.

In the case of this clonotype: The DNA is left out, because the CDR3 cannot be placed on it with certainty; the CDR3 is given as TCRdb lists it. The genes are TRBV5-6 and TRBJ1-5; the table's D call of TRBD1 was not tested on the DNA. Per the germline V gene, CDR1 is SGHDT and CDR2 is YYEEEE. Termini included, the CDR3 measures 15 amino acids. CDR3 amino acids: CASSLVGTGSSYEHF.

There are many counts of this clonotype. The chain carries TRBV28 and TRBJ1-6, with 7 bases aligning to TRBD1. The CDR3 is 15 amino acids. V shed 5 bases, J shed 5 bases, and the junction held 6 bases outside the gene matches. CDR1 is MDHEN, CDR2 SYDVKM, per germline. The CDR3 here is CASSGGDSNNSPLHF. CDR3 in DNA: TGTGCCAGCAGTGGGGGGGACAGCAATAATTCACCCCTCCACTTT.

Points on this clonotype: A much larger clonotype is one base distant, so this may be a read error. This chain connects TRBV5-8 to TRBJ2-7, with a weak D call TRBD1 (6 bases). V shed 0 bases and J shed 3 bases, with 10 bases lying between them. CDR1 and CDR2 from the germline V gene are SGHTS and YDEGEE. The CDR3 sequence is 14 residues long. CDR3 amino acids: CASSLGQAIYEQYF. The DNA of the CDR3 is TGTGCCAGCAGCTTGGGACAGGCTATCTACGAGCAGTACTTC.

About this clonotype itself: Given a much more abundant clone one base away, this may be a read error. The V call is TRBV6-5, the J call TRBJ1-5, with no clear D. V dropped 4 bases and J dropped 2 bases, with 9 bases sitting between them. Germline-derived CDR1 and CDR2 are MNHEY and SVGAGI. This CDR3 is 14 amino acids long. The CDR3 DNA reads TGTGCCAGCAGTTCACTCAGCGGCAATCAGCCCCAGCATTTT. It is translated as CASSSLSGNQPQHF.

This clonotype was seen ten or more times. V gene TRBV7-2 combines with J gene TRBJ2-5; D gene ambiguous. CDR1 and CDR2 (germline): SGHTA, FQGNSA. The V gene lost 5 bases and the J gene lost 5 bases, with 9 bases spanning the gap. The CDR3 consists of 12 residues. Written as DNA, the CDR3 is TGTGCCAGCAGCCGCGCGGATGAGACCCAGTACTTC. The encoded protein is CASSRADETQYF.

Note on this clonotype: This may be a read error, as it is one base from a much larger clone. CDR3 in amino acids: CASSPAQGSNQPQHF. The CDR3 nucleotides are TGTGCCAGCAGTCCGGCACAGGGAAGCAATCAGCCCCAGCATTTT. The rearrangement links TRBV6-5 to TRBJ1-5, with D perhaps matching TRBD1 (6 bases). CDR1 MNHEY and CDR2 SVGAGI come from the germline V gene. The CDR3 consists of 15 residues. Deletions cut 5 bases from V and 1 base from J, with 12 bases between.

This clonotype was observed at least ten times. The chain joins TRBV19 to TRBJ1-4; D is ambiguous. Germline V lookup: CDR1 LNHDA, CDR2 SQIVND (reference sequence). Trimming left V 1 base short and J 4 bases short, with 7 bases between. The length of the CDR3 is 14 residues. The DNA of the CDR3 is TGTGCCAGTAGTATAGGAACAGTTAATGAAAAACTGTTTTTT. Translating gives CASSIGTVNEKLFF.

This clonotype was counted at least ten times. The CDR3 sequence is CASSSTSSPLHF. The CDR3 nucleotides are TGTGCCAGTAGTTCGACGAGCTCACCCCTCCACTTT. The rearrangement joins TRBV19 to TRBJ1-6; D is ambiguous. Germline V CDR1 and CDR2: LNHDA, SQIVND (reference sequence). The CDR3 covers 12 residues. Trimming left V 5 bases short and J 10 bases short, with 9 bases between.

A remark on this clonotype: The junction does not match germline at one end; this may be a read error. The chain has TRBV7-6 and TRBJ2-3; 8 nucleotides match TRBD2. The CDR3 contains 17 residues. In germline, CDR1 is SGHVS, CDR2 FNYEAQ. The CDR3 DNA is TGCGCCAGCAGCTTATTGATCGCGGGGGGAGACACAGATACGCAGTATTTT. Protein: CASSLLIAGGDTDTQYF.

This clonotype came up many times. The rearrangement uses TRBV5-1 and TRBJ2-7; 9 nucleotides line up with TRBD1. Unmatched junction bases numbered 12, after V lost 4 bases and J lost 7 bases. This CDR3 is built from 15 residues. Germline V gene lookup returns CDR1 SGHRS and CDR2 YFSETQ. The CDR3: CASSQGTGSRSEQYF. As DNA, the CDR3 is TGCGCCAGCAGCCAAGGGACAGGGAGTCGTAGTGAGCAGTACTTC.

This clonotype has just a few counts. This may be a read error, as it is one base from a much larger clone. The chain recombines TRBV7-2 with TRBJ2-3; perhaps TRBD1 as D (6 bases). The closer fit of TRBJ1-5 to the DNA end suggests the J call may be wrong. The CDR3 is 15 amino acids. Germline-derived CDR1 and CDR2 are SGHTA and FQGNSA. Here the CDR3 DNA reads TGTGCCAGCAGATCCGGGACATCTAGCACAGATACGCAGCATTTT. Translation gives CASRSGTSSTDTQHF.

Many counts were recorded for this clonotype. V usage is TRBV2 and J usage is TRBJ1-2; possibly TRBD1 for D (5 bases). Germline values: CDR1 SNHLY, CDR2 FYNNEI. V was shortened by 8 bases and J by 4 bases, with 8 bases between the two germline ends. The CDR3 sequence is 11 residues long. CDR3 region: CASLGVYGYTF. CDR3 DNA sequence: TGTGCCAGCCTAGGGGTCTATGGCTACACCTTC.

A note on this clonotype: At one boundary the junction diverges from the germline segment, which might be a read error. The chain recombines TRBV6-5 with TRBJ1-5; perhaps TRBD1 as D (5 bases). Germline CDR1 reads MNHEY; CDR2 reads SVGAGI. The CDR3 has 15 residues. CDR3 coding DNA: TGTGCCAGCAGTCACTCGCTGGGGGACAATCAGCCCCAGCATTTT. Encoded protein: CASSHSLGDNQPQHF.

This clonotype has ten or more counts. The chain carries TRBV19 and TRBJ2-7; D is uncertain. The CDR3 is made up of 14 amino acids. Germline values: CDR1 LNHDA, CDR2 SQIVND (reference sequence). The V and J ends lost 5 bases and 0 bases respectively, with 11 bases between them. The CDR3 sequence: CASSGRQSSYEQYF. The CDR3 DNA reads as TGTGCCAGTAGTGGACGGCAGTCCTCCTACGAGCAGTACTTC.

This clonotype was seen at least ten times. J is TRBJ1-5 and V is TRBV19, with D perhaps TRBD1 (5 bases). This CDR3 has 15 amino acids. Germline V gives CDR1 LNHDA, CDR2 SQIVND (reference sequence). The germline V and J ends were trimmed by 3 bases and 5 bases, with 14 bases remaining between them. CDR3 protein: CASSIGGAAHQPQHF. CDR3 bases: TGTGCCAGTAGTATTGGTGGGGCAGCCCATCAGCCCCAGCATTTT. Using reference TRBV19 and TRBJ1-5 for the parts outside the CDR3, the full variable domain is DGGITQSPKYLFRKEGQNVTLSCEQNLNHDAMYWYRQDPGQGLRLIYYSQIVNDFQKGDIAEGYSVSREKKESFPLTVTSAQKNPTAFYLCASSIGGAAHQPQHFGDGTRLSIL.